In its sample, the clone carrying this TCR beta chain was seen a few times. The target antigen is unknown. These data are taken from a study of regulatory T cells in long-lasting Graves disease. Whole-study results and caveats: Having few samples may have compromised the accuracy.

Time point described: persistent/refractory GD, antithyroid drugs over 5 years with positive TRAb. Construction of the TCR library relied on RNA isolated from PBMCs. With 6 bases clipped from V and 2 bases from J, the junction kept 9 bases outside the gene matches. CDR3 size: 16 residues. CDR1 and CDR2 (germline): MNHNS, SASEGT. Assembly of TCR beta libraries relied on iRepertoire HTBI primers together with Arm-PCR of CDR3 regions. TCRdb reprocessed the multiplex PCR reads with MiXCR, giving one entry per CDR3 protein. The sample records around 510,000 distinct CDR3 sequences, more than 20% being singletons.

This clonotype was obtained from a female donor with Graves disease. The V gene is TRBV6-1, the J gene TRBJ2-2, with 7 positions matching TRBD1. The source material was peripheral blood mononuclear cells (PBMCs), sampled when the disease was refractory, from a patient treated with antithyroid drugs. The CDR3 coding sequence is TGTGCCAGCAGGGGGCCGGGACAGCCTAACACCGGGGAGCTGTTTTTT. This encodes CASRGPGQPNTGELFF.